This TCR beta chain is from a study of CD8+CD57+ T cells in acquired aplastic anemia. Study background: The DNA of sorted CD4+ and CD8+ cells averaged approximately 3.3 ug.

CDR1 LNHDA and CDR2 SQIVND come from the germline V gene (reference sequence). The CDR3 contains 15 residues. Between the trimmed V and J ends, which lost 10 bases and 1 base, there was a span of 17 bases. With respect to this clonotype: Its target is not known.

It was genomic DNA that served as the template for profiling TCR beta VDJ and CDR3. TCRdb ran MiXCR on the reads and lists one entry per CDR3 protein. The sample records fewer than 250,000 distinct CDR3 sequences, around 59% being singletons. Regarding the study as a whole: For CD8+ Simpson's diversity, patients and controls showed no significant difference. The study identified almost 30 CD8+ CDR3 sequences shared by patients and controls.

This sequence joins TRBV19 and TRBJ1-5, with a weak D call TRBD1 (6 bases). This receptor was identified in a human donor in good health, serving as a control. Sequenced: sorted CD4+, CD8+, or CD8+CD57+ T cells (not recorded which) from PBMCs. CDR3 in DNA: TGTGCCACAAACAGGGAGACCCTAAGCAATCAGCCCCAGCATTTT. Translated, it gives CATNRETLSNQPQHF.